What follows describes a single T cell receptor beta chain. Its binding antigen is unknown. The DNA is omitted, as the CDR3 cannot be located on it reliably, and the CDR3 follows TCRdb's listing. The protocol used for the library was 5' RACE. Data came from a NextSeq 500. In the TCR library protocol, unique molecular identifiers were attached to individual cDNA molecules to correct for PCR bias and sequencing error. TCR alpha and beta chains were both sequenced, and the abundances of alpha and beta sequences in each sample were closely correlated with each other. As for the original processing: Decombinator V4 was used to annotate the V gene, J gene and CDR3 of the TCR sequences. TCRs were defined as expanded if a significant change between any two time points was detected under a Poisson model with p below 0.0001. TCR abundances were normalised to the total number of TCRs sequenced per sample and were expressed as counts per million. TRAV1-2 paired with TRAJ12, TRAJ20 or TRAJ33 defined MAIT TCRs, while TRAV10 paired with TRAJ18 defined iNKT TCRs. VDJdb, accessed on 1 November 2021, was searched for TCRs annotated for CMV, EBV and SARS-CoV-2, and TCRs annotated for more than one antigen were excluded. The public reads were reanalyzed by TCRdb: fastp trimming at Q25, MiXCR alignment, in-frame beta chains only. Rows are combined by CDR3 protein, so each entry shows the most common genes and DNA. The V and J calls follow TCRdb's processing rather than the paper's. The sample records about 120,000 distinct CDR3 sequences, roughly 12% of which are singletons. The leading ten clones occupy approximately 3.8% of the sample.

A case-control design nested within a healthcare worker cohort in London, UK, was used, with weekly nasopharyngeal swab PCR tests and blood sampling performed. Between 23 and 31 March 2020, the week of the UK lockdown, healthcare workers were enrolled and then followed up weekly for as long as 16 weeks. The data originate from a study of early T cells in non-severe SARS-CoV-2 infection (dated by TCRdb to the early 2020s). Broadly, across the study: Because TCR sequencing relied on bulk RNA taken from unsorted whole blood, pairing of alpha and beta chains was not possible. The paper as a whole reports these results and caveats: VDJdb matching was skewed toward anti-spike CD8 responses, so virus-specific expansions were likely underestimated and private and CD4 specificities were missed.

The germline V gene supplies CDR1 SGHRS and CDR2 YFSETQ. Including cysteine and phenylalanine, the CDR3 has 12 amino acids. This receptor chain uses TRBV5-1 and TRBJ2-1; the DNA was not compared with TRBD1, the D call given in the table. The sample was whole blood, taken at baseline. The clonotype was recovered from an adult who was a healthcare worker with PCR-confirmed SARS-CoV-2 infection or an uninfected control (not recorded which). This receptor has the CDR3 CASSLVGQGNFF.